This entry features one T cell receptor (beta chain) sequence. This sample is drawn from a study of blood T cell repertoires in COVID-19. Overall study: In each case, the material was cDNA or gDNA derived from T cells, B-cell-depleted T cells, or PBMCs.

The CDR3 sequence is 16 residues long. Germline V CDR1 and CDR2: MDHEN, SYDVKM. The V segment lost 4 bases and the J segment 8 bases; nucleotides outside the gene matches: 12. In the source study's methods: It was from reference gene primer amplification that nucleated cell counts were estimated. Produced via immunoSEQ multiplex PCR; TCRdb's table is partial and in-frame only. V and J calls plus clone size are reproduced from that table; the DNA served to infer D and trimming. This table holds roughly 97,000 clones, 82% found once. The sequenced sample was peripheral blood. The TCR was taken from a man in his sixties with acute or convalescent COVID-19. V and J are TRBV28 and TRBJ2-1; 9 nucleotides match TRBD2. The CDR3 sequence is CASSSPGLAASYEQFF. The CDR3 DNA is TGTGCCAGCAGTTCCCCGGGACTAGCCGCGTCGTATGAGCAGTTCTTC.